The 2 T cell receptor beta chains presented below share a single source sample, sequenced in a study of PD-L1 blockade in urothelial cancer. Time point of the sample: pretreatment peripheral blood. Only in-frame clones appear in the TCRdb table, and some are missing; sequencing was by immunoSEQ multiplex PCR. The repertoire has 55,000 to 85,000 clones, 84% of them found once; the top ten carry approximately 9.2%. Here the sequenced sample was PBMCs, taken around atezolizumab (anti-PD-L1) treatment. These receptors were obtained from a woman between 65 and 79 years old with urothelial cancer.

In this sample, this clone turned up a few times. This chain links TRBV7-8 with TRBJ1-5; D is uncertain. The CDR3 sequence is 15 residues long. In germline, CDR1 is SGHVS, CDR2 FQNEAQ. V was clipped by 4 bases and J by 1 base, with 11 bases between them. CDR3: CASSSARGSNQPQHF. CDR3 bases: TGTGCCAGCAGCTCCGCAAGAGGGAGCAATCAGCCCCAGCATTTT. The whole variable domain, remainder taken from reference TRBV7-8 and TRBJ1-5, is GAGVSQSPRYKVAKRGQDVALRCDPISGHVSLFWYQQALGQGPEFLTYFQNEAQLDKSGLPSDRFFAERPEGSVSTLKIQRTQQEDSAVYLCASSSARGSNQPQHFGDGTRLSIL.

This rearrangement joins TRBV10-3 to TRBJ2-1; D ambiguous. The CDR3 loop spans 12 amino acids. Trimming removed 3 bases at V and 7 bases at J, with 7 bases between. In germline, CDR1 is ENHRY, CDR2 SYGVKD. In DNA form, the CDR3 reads TGTGCCATCAGTGATCAGTGGAATGAGCAGTTCTTC. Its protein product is CAISDQWNEQFF.